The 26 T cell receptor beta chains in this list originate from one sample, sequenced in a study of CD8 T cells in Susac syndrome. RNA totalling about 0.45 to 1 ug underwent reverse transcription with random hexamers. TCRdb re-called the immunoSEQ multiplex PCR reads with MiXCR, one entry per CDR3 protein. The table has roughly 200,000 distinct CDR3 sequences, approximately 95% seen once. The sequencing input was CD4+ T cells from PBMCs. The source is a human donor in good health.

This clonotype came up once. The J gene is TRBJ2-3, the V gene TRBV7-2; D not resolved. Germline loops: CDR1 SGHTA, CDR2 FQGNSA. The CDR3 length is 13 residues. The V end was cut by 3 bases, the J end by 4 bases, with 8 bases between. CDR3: CASSLTWPDTQYF. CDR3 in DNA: TGTGCCAGCAGCTTGACCTGGCCAGATACGCAGTATTTT.

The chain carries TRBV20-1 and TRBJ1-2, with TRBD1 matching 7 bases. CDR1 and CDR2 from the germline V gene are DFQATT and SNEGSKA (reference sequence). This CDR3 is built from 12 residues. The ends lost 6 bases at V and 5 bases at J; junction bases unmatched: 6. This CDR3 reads CSATTGSYGYTF. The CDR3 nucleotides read TGCAGTGCCACGACAGGGAGTTATGGCTACACCTTC.

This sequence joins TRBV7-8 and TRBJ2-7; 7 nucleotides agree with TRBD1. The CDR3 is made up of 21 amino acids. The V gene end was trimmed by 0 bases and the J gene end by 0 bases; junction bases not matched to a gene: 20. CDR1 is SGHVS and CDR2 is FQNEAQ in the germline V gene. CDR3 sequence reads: CASSLAVYSDRVHQSSYEQYV. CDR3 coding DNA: TGTGCCAGCAGCTTAGCGGTTTATTCTGACAGGGTCCACCAGAGCTCCTACGAGCAGTACGTC.

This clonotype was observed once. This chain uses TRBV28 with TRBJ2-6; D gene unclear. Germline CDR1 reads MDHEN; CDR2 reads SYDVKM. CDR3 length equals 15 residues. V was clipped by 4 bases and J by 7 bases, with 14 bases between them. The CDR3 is CASSSQAMRANVLTF. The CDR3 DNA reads TGTGCCAGCAGTTCCCAGGCGATGCGAGCCAACGTCCTGACTTTC.

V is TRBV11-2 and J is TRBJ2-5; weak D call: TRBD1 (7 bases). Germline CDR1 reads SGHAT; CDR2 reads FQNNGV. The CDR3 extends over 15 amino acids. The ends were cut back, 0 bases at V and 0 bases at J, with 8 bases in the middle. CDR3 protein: CASSLDRGDQETQYF. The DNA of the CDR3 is TGTGCCAGCAGCTTAGACAGGGGGGACCAAGAGACCCAGTACTTC. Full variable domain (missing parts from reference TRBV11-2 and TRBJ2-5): EAGVAQSPRYKIIEKRQSVAFWCNPISGHATLYWYQQILGQGPKLLIQFQNNGVVDDSQLPKDRFSAERLKGVDSTLKIQPAKLEDSAVYLCASSLDRGDQETQYFGPGTRLLVL.

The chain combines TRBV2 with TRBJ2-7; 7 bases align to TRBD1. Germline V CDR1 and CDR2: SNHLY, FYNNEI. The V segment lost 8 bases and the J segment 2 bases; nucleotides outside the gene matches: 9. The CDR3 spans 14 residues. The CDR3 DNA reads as TGTGCCAGCCTTCTCCCGGGACAGCCCTACGAGCAGTACGTC. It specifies CASLLPGQPYEQYV.

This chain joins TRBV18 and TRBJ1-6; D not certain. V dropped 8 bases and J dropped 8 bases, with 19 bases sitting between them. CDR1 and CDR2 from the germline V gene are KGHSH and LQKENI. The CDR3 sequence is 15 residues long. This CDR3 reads CASTARLGVHSPLHF. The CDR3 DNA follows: TGTGCCAGCACGGCCAGGCTCGGAGTGCATTCACCCCTCCACTTT. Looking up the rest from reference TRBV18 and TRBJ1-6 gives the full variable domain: NAGVMQNPRHLVRRRGQEARLRCSPMKGHSHVYWYRQLPEEGLKFMVYLQKENIIDESGMPKERFSAEFPKEGPSILRIQQVVRGDSAAYFCASTARLGVHSPLHFGNGTRLTVT.

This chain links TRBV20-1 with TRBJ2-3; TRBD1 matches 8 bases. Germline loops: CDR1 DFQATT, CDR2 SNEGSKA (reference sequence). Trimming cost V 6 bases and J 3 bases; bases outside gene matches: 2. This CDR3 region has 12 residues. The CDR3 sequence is CSATGETDTQYF. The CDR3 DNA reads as TGCAGTGCGACAGGGGAGACAGATACGCAGTATTTT.

The CDR3, as DNA: TGTGCCACCAGCAGAGATCGGGCTCGGGGCACTGAAGCTTTCTTT. Translated, it gives CATSRDRARGTEAFF. The chain links TRBV15 to TRBJ1-1; D remains unclear. Trimming took off 0 bases at V and 4 bases at J, with 12 bases between the two ends. The CDR3 covers 15 residues. Per the germline V gene, CDR1 is LNHNV and CDR2 is YYDKDF (reference sequence).

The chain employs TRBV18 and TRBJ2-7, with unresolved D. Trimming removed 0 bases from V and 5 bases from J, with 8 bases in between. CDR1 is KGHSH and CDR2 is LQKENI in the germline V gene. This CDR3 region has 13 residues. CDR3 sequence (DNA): TGTGCCAGCTCACCACCGGGTCTGAACGAGCAGTACTTC. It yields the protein CASSPPGLNEQYF.

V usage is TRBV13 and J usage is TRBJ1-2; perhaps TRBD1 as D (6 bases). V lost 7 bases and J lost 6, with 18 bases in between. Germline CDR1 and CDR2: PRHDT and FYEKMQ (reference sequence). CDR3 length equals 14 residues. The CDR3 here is CASTQPRGRNGYTF. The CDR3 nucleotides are TGTGCCAGCACCCAGCCCAGGGGTCGGAATGGCTACACCTTC.

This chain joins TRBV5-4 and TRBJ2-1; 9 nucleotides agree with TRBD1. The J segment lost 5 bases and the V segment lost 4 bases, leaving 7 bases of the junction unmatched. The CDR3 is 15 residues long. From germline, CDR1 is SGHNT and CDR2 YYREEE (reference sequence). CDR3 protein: CASSPRDRVHNEQFF. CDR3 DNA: TGTGCCAGCAGCCCCCGGGACAGGGTCCACAATGAGCAGTTCTTC.

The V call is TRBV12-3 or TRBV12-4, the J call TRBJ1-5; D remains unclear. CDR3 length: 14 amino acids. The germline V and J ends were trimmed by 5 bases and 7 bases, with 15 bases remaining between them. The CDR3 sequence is CASSRTAGSQPQHF. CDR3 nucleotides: TGTGCCAGCAGTCGTACAGCGGGTTCCCAGCCCCAGCATTTT.

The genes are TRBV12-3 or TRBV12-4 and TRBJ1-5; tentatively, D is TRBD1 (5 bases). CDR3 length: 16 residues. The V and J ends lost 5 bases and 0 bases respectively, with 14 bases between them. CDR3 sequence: CASSDSPGGSNQPQHF. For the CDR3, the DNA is TGTGCCAGCAGTGACAGCCCGGGGGGTAGCAATCAGCCCCAGCATTTT.

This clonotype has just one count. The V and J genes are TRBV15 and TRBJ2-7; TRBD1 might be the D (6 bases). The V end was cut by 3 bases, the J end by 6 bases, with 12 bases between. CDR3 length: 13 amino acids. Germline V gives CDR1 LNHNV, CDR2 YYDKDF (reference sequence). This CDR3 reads CATSSRGTGEQYV. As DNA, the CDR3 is TGTGCCACCAGCAGTAGGGGGACCGGCGAGCAGTACGTC.

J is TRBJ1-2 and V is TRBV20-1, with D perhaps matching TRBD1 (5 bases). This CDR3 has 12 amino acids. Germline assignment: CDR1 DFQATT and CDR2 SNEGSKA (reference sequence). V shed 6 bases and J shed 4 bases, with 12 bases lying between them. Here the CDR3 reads CSAQTGSYGYTF. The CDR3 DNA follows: TGCAGTGCGCAAACAGGAAGCTATGGCTACACCTTC.

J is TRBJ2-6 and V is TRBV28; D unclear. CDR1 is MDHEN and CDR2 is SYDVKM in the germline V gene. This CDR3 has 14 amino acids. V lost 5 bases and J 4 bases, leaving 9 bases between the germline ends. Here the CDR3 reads CASSHPSGANVLTF. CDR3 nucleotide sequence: TGTGCCAGCAGTCACCCCTCAGGGGCCAACGTCCTGACTTTC.

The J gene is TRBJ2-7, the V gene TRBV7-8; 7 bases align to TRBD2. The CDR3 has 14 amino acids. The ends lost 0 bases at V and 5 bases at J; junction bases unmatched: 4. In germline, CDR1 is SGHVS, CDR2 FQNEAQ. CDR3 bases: TGTGCCAGCAGCTTAGCGGGGGGGTACAACGAGCAGTACGTC. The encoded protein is CASSLAGGYNEQYV.

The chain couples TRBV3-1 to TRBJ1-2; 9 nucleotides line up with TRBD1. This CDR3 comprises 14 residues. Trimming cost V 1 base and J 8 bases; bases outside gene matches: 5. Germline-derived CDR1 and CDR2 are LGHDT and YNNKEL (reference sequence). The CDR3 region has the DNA TGTGCCAGCAGCCAAGGGACAGGGGCAGGGGGCTACACCTTC. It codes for CASSQGTGAGGYTF. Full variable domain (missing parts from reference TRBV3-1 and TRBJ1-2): DTAVSQTPKYLVTQMGNDKSIKCEQNLGHDTMYWYKQDSKKFLKIMFSYNNKELIINETVPNRFSPKSPDKAHLNLHINSLELGDSAVYFCASSQGTGAGGYTFGSGTRLTVV.

The CDR3: CASSVAQGMNTEAFF. DNA of the CDR3: TGTGCCAGCAGCGTAGCTCAGGGAATGAACACTGAAGCTTTCTTT. This chain uses TRBV9 with TRBJ1-1; possible D gene TRBD1, 5 bases. The CDR3 is 15 amino acids. The germline V gene encodes CDR1 SGDLS and CDR2 YYNGEE. V shed 0 bases and J shed 0 bases, with 9 bases lying between them.

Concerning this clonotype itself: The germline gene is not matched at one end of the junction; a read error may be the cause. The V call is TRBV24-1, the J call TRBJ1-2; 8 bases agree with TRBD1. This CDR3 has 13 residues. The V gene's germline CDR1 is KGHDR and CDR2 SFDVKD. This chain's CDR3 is CATSDSDRGRFFF. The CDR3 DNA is TGTGCCACCAGTGACTCTGACAGGGGTCGGTTCTTCTTC.

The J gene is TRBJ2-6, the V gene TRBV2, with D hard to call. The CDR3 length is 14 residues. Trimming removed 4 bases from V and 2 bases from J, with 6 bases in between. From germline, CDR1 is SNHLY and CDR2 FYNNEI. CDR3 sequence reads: CASSGSTGANVLTF. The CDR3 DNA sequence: TGTGCCAGCAGTGGGTCTACTGGGGCCAACGTCCTGACTTTC.

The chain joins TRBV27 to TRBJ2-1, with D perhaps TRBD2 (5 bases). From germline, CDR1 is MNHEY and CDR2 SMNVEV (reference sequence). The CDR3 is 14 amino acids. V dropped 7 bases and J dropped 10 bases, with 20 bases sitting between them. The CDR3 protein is CASTPRGLWREQFF. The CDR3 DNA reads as TGTGCCAGCACCCCTAGAGGGCTCTGGCGCGAGCAGTTCTTC.

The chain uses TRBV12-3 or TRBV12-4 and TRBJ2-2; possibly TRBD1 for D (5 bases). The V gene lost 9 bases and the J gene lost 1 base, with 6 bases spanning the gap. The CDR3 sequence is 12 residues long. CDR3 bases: TGTGCCAGTCAGGGGAACACCGGGGAGCTGTTTTTT. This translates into CASQGNTGELFF.

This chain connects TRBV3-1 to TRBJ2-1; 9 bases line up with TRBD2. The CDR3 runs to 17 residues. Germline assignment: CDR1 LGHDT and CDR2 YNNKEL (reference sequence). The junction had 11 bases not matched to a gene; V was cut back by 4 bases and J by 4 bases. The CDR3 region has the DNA TGTGCCAGCAGCCTCCTAGGGCTAGCGGGATATTACAATGAGCAGTTCTTC. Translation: CASSLLGLAGYYNEQFF.

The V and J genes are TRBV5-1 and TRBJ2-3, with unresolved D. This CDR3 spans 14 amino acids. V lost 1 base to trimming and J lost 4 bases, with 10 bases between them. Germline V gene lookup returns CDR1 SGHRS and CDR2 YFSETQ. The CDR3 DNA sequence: TGCGCCAGCAGCTTGAAAGTAGACGCAGATACGCAGTATTTT. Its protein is CASSLKVDADTQYF.